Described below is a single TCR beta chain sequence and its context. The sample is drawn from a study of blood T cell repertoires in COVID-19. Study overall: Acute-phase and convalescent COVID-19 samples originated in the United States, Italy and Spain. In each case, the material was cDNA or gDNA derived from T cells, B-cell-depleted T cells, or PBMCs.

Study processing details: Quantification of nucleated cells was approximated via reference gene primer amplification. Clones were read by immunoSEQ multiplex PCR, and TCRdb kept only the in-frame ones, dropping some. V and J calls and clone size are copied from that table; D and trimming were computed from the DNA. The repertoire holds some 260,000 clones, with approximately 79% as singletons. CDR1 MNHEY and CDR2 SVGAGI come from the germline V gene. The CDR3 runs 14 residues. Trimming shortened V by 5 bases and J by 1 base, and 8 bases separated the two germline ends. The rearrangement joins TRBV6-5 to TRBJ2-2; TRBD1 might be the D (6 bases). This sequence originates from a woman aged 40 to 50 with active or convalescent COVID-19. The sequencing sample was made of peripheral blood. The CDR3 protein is CASSQDRNTGELFF. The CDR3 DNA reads TGTGCCAGCAGTCAGGACAGGAACACCGGGGAGCTGTTTTTT.